Below are 23 T cell receptor beta chains sequenced from a single sample in a study of early T cells in non-severe SARS-CoV-2 infection. A single record per CDR3 protein comes from TCRdb applying MiXCR to the 5' RACE reads. In the table there are about 38,000 distinct CDR3 sequences, 3.5% to 5% of which are singletons. Sequencing was done on a sample of whole blood. The origin of the receptors is an adult who was a healthcare worker with PCR-confirmed SARS-CoV-2 infection or an uninfected control (not recorded which).

This sequence joins TRBV20-1 and TRBJ1-1; D is uncertain. Per the germline V gene, CDR1 is DFQATT and CDR2 is SNEGSKA (reference sequence). Trimming shortened V by 5 bases and J by 4 bases, and 14 bases separated the two germline ends. This CDR3 has 13 residues. In DNA, the CDR3 is TGCAGTGCTCCCATCTCTGCAAGCACTGAAGCTTTCTTT. It translates to CSAPISASTEAFF.

This clonotype was detected ten times or more. The J gene is TRBJ1-5, the V gene TRBV12-3 or TRBV12-4; perhaps TRBD1 as D (5 bases). Trimming cost V 6 bases and J 11 bases, with 23 bases left between them. The CDR3 spans 15 residues. The CDR3 DNA is TGTGCCAGCAGCCGTATAGGAACGGGGGGAGGAGCCCAGCATTTT. It specifies CASSRIGTGGGAQHF.

Ten or more counts support this clonotype. The chain links TRBV5-1 to TRBJ2-6; TRBD2 is a possible D gene (5 bases). Germline V lookup: CDR1 SGHRS, CDR2 YFSETQ. The V end lost 4 bases, the J end lost 0 bases, and 8 bases lay between the germline ends. The CDR3 contains 15 residues. This CDR3 reads CASSPTSSGANVLTF. For the CDR3, the DNA is TGCGCCAGCAGCCCAACTAGCTCTGGGGCCAACGTCCTGACTTTC.

This chain links TRBV12-3 or TRBV12-4 with TRBJ2-2, with D perhaps TRBD1 (6 bases). CDR3 length equals 15 residues. Trimming removed 5 bases from V and 3 bases from J, with 13 bases in between. CDR3 coding DNA: TGTGCCAGCAGTACCCTACAGGGTGACACCGGGGAGCTGTTTTTT. Translation gives CASSTLQGDTGELFF.

There are many counts of this clonotype. This chain joins TRBV20-1 and TRBJ2-3; either TRBD1 or TRBD2 may fit D (5 bases each). Germline lookup yields CDR1 DFQATT and CDR2 SNEGSKA (reference sequence). The CDR3 spans 12 residues. Trimming pared 6 bases from V and 3 bases from J, leaving 10 bases between. The DNA of the CDR3 is TGCAGTGCGGGACGGGGTACAGATACGCAGTATTTT. It encodes CSAGRGTDTQYF.

At least ten counts were recorded for this clonotype. The rearrangement links TRBV12-3 or TRBV12-4 to TRBJ1-2; TRBD1 matches 7 bases. V dropped 6 bases and J dropped 9; count of bases not matched to a gene: 7. CDR3 size: 12 residues. The CDR3 DNA sequence: TGTGCCAGCAGGCCGACAGGGACCCGCTACACCTTC. Residues: CASRPTGTRYTF.

This clonotype has at least ten counts. The chain uses TRBV2 and TRBJ2-3; the match to TRBD2 covers 14 bases. The germline V gene has CDR1 SNHLY and CDR2 FYNNEI. The CDR3 loop spans 14 amino acids. V trimming: 3 bases; J trimming: 8 bases; junction bases outside the gene matches: 1. CDR3 bases: TGTGCCAGCAGTGAGGGACTAGCGGGGGCTACGCAGTATTTT. It codes for CASSEGLAGATQYF.

This clonotype was seen at least ten times. The chain couples TRBV7-2 to TRBJ2-2; 14 nucleotides line up with TRBD2. This CDR3 contains 16 residues. Unmatched junction bases numbered 6, after V lost 5 bases and J lost 7 bases. The germline V gene has CDR1 SGHTA and CDR2 FQGNSA. The CDR3 region is CASSPTSGGASGELFF. CDR3 coding DNA: TGTGCCAGCAGCCCGACTAGCGGGGGGGCGAGCGGGGAGCTGTTTTTT.

This clonotype was recorded at least ten times. Here the CDR3 DNA reads TGTGCCAGCAGCCAAGATATGGGCAGACAAGCTTTCTTT. The encoded protein is CASSQDMGRQAFF. The chain couples TRBV3-1 to TRBJ1-1, with unresolved D. The CDR3 totals 13 residues. V was cut by 0 bases and J by 9 bases, with 11 bases left in between. Germline CDR1 and CDR2: LGHDT and YNNKEL (reference sequence).

This clonotype was detected ten times or more. The V and J genes are TRBV12-3 or TRBV12-4 and TRBJ2-1; D is unclear. V lost 6 bases and J 4 bases, leaving 13 bases between the germline ends. The CDR3 is 14 amino acids. Here the CDR3 DNA reads TGTGCCAGCAGCCCGACGGCCCCATACAATGAGCAGTTCTTC. The encoded protein is CASSPTAPYNEQFF.

This clonotype appeared many times. CDR3 region: CASSYELNEKLFF. The CDR3 DNA reads as TGTGCCAGCAGTTACGAACTTAATGAAAAACTGTTTTTT. The rearrangement joins TRBV6-6 to TRBJ1-4, with D unclear. The CDR3 runs 13 residues. Deletions cut 2 bases from V and 4 bases from J, with 5 bases between. Germline V gives CDR1 MNHNY, CDR2 SVGAGI (reference sequence).

This clonotype was recorded many times. The chain employs TRBV19 and TRBJ1-1; 8 bases are a match to TRBD1. The V gene's germline CDR1 is LNHDA and CDR2 SQIVND (reference sequence). V shed 6 bases, J shed 5 bases, and the junction held 8 bases outside the gene matches. The CDR3 consists of 14 residues. The CDR3, as DNA: TGTGCCAGTAGCCAGGGGGCTCTGGGAACTGAAGCTTTCTTT. Translation gives CASSQGALGTEAFF.

This chain joins TRBV9 and TRBJ2-7; D could derive from TRBD1 or TRBD2 (5 bases each). Trimming took 3 bases from V and 3 from J, leaving 13 bases between them. CDR3 size: 14 residues. Germline values: CDR1 SGDLS, CDR2 YYNGEE. In DNA form, the CDR3 reads TGTGCCAGCAGCGCCGGGGCGCCGCTCTACGAGCAGTACTTC. Translating it yields CASSAGAPLYEQYF.

This clonotype rates as large. The rearrangement links TRBV15 to TRBJ1-1, with 7 bases fitting TRBD1. The CDR3 has 14 amino acids. In germline, CDR1 is LNHNV, CDR2 YYDKDF (reference sequence). V lost 3 bases and J lost 6; bases outside the gene matches: 7. In nucleotides, the CDR3 is TGTGCCACCAGCAGCTCGACAGGGTTTGCTGAAGCTTTCTTT. Translated: CATSSSTGFAEAFF.

This clonotype was counted at least ten times. This chain connects TRBV6-6 to TRBJ2-3; 10 positions agree with TRBD2. The CDR3 covers 15 residues. CDR1 MNHNY and CDR2 SVGAGI come from the germline V gene (reference sequence). Germline trimming cut 6 bases from V and 1 base from J; bases unmatched to any gene: 4. In nucleotides, the CDR3 is TGTGCCAGCAGACTCGGGACTAGCGGCACAGATACGCAGTATTTT. Its protein product is CASRLGTSGTDTQYF.

By sample share, this clonotype is large. V gene TRBV13 combines with J gene TRBJ2-2; D is unclear. This CDR3 is 13 amino acids long. With 0 bases removed from V and 5 bases from J, the gap between germline ends came to 4 bases. Germline V CDR1 and CDR2: PRHDT, FYEKMQ (reference sequence). The CDR3 sequence: CASSLGLTGELFF. CDR3 bases: TGTGCCAGCAGCTTAGGACTGACCGGGGAGCTGTTTTTT.

Many counts were recorded for this clonotype. The gene calls are TRBV12-3 or TRBV12-4 and TRBJ1-2; a possible D gene is TRBD1 (6 bases). The CDR3 length is 13 residues. Trimming removed 6 bases from V and 0 bases from J, with 8 bases in between. In nucleotides, the CDR3 is TGTGCCAGCAGCCCAGGGGCTAACTATGGCTACACCTTC. Protein: CASSPGANYGYTF.

This clonotype came up a few times. This chain joins TRBV27 and TRBJ2-1; D unclear. CDR1 MNHEY and CDR2 SMNVEV come from the germline V gene (reference sequence). The CDR3 has 13 residues. V was pared by 2 bases and J by 7 bases, with 9 bases between. The CDR3 bases are TGTGCCAGCAGTTTAACCACTTCGAATGAGCAGTTCTTC. This codes for CASSLTTSNEQFF.

This clonotype was counted at least ten times. This chain links TRBV27 with TRBJ2-3; 7 bases are shared with TRBD2. The V gene's germline CDR1 is MNHEY and CDR2 SMNVEV (reference sequence). After removal of 5 bases from V and 1 base from J, the junction contained 6 bases not matched to a gene. The CDR3 has 15 amino acids. CDR3: CASSPVAGGTDTQYF. DNA for the CDR3: TGTGCCAGCAGTCCCGTGGCGGGGGGCACAGATACGCAGTATTTT.

This clonotype was seen ten or more times. The chain uses TRBV19 and TRBJ2-1; D is perhaps TRBD2 (7 bases). This CDR3 has 15 amino acids. V was shortened by 5 bases and J by 7 bases, with 18 bases between the two germline ends. In germline, CDR1 is LNHDA, CDR2 SQIVND (reference sequence). Here the CDR3 reads CASSPGWGGWNEQFF. CDR3 DNA sequence: TGTGCCAGTAGTCCGGGTTGGGGGGGCTGGAATGAGCAGTTCTTC.

This clonotype was observed many times. V and J are TRBV14 and TRBJ2-1; the D gene is possibly TRBD2 (5 bases). Germline V gives CDR1 SGHDN, CDR2 FVKESK. Trimming took off 0 bases at V and 3 bases at J, with 9 bases between the two ends. The CDR3 is 15 residues long. CDR3 in amino acids: CASSQDEGYYNEQFF. CDR3 bases: TGTGCCAGCAGCCAAGATGAGGGCTACTACAATGAGCAGTTCTTC.

This clonotype was observed at least ten times. The chain links TRBV20-1 to TRBJ1-1; TRBD1 agrees at 11 bases. Germline V gives CDR1 DFQATT, CDR2 SNEGSKA (reference sequence). Trimming removed 5 bases from V and 1 base from J; junction bases left unmatched: 0. CDR3 length: 13 amino acids. CDR3 DNA: TGCAGTGCTGGGACAGGGGGGAACACTGAAGCTTTCTTT. Its protein is CSAGTGGNTEAFF.

This clonotype was recorded at least ten times. The chain uses TRBV20-1 and TRBJ1-6; a possible D gene is TRBD1 (6 bases). Germline V gene data show CDR1 as DFQATT and CDR2 as SNEGSKA (reference sequence). CDR3 length: 14 amino acids. V was clipped by 2 bases and J by 7 bases, with 12 bases between them. The CDR3 DNA reads TGCAGTGCTAGAATGGGGGGCGGAAATTCACCCCTCCACTTT. This codes for CSARMGGGNSPLHF.